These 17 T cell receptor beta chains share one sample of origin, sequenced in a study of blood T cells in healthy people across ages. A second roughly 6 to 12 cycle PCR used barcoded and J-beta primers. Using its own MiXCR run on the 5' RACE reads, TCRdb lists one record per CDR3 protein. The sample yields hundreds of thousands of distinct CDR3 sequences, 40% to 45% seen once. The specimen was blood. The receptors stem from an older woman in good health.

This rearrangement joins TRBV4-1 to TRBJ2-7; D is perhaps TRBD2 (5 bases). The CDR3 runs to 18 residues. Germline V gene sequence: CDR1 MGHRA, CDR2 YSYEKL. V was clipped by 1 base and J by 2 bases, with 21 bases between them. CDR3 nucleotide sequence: TGCGCCAGCAGCCAAGCCCCGAGGAACGGGGTCATTCCCTACGAGCAGTACTTC. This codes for CASSQAPRNGVIPYEQYF.

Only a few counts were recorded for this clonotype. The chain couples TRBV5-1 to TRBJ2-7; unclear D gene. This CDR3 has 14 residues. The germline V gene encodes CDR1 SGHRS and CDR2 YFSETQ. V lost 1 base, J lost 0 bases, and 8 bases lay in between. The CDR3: CASSLQVSSYEQYF. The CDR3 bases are TGCGCCAGCAGCTTGCAGGTGAGCTCCTACGAGCAGTACTTC.

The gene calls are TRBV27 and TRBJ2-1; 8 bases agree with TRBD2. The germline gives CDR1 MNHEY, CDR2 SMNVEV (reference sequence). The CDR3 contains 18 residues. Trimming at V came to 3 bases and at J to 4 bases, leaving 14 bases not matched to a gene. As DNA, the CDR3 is TGTGCCAGCAGTTTCAGCCGGCGGGGGGCTAGCGGATACAATGAGCAGTTCTTC. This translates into CASSFSRRGASGYNEQFF.

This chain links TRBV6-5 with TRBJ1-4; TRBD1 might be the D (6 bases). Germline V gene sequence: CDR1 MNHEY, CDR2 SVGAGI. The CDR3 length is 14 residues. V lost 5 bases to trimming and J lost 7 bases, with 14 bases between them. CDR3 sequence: CASSRTGFGEKLFF. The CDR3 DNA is TGTGCCAGCAGTCGAACAGGGTTTGGTGAAAAACTGTTTTTT.

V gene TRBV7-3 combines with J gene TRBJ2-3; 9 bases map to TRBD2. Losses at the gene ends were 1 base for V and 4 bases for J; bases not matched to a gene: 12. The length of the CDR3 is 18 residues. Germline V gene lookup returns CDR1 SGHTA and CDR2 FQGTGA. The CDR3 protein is CASSLKERGAPRPDTQYF. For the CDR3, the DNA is TGTGCCAGCAGCTTAAAGGAGCGGGGGGCCCCCCGGCCAGATACGCAGTATTTT.

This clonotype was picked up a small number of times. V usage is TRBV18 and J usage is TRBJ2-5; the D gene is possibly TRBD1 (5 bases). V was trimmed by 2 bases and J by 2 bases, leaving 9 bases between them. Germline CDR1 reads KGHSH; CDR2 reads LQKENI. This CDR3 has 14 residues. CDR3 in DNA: TGTGCCAGCTCACCAGGGGCAGATCAAGAGACCCAGTACTTC. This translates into CASSPGADQETQYF.

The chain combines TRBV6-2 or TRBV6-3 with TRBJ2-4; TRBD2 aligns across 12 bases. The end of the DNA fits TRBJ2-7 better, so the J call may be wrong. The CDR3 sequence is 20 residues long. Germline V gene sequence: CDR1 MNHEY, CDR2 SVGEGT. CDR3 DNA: TGTGCCAGCAGTTTCCTTACCCTCCTAGCGGGGGGGCCTTTACAATACGAGCAGTACTTC. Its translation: CASSFLTLLAGGPLQYEQYF.

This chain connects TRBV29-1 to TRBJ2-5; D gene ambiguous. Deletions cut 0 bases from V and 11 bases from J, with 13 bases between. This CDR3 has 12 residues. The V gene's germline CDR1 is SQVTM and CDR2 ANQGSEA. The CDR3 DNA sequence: TGCAGCGTTGAAGATCTGTACAATGAGCAGTACTTC. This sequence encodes CSVEDLYNEQYF.

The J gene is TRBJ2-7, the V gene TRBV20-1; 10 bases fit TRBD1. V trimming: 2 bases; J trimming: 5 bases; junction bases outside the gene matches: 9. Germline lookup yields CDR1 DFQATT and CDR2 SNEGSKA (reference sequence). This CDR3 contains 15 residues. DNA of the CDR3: TGCAGTGCTAGACATCCGGGACAGGGGATCCACGAGCAGTACTTC. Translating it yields CSARHPGQGIHEQYF.

The CDR3 nucleotides are TGTGCCAGCAGCGGAGGGTCTAGCGGAGTCCTTGTGGGGGAGACCCAGTACTTC. This encodes CASSGGSSGVLVGETQYF. This chain links TRBV7-2 with TRBJ2-5; 7 bases are shared with TRBD2. Germline V gene lookup returns CDR1 SGHTA and CDR2 FQGNSA. The CDR3 has 18 amino acids. J lost 5 bases, V lost 5 bases, and 20 bases had no gene match.

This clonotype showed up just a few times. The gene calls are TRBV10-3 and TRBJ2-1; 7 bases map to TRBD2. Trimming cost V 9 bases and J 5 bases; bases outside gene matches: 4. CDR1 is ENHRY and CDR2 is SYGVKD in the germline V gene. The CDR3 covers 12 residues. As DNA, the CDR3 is TGTGCCATGGGACTACCTCACAATGAGCAGTTCTTC. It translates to CAMGLPHNEQFF.

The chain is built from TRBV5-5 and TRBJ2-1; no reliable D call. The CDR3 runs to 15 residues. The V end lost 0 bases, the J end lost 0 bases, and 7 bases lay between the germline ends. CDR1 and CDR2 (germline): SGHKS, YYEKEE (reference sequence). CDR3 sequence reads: CASSLELSSYNEQFF. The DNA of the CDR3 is TGTGCCAGCAGCTTGGAGCTAAGCTCCTACAATGAGCAGTTCTTC.

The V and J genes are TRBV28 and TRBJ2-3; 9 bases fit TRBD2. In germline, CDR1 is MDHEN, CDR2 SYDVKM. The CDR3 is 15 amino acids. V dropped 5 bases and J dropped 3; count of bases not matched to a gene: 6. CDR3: CASSISGRRTDTQYF. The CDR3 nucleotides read TGTGCCAGCAGTATTAGCGGGAGAAGAACAGATACGCAGTATTTT. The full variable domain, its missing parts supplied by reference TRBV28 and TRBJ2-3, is DVKVTQSSRYLVKRTGEKVFLECVQDMDHENMFWYRQDPGLGLRLIYFSYDVKMKEKGDIPEGYSVSREKKERFSLILESASTNQTSMYLCASSISGRRTDTQYFGPGTRLTVL.

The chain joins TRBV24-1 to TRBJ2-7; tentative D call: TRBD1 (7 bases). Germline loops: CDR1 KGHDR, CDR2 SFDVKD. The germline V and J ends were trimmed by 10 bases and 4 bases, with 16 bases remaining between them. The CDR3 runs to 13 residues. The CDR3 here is CATSQGGEYEQYF. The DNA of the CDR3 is TGTGCCACTTCGCAGGGGGGTGAATACGAGCAGTACTTC.

The CDR3 nucleotides read TGTGCCACCAGCAGAGATGATAGGGGGGCCTCCTACGAGCAGTACTTC. This translates into CATSRDDRGASYEQYF. The chain has TRBV15 and TRBJ2-7; the D gene could be TRBD1 or TRBD2 (6 bases each). The length of the CDR3 is 16 residues. Trimming took off 0 bases at V and 0 bases at J, with 12 bases between the two ends. Germline V gene sequence: CDR1 LNHNV, CDR2 YYDKDF (reference sequence).

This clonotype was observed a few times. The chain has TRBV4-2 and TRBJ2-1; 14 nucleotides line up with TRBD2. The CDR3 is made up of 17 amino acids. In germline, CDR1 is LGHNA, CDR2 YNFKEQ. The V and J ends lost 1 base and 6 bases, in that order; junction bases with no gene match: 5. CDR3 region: CASSQASGTSGSNEQFF. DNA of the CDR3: TGTGCCAGCAGCCAAGCATCCGGGACTAGCGGGAGCAATGAGCAGTTCTTC.

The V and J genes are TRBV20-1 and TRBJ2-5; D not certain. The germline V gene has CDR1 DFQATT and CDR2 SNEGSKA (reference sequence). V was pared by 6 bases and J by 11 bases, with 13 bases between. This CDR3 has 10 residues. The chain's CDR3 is CSAGRTEQYF. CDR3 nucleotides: TGCAGTGCCGGCAGGACGGAGCAGTACTTC.